These 6 T cell receptor beta chains came from one sample sequenced in a study of shared clonotypes between healthy human individuals. The data were produced by immunoSEQ multiplex PCR, yet TCRdb's version contains in-frame clones alone and is incomplete. The sample yields about 2 million clones, approximately 95% seen once. Naive CD8 isolation took CD45RO-negative cells positively selected for CCR7 and excluded terminally differentiated effector memory CD45RA+ cells. The material sequenced was naive CD8+ T cells sorted from blood. Source of these receptors: a man between 18 and 29 years old in good health.

This rearrangement joins TRBV5-1 to TRBJ2-2; the match to TRBD2 covers 12 bases. This CDR3 is built from 17 residues. Germline V gene sequence: CDR1 SGHRS, CDR2 YFSETQ. V was clipped by 0 bases and J by 5 bases; unmatched bases: 5. The CDR3 sequence is CASSLGLAGDWTGELFF. For the CDR3, the DNA is TGCGCCAGCAGCTTGGGACTAGCGGGAGATTGGACCGGGGAGCTGTTTTTT.

The chain links TRBV29-1 to TRBJ2-7; D not resolved. This CDR3 region has 13 residues. V was trimmed by 2 bases and J by 7 bases, leaving 15 bases between them. Germline V gene sequence: CDR1 SQVTM, CDR2 ANQGSEA. As DNA, the CDR3 is TGCAGCGTTGAATTCGTACATACGAGTGAGCAGTACTTC. Protein product: CSVEFVHTSEQYF.

J is TRBJ1-5 and V is TRBV15, with a possible D match to TRBD1 (5 bases). The CDR3 runs to 14 residues. Per germline, CDR1 LNHNV and CDR2 YYDKDF (reference sequence). V gave up 0 bases and J gave up 9 bases, with 12 bases separating them. The CDR3 is CATSRDRGVGPQHF. The CDR3 DNA follows: TGTGCCACCAGCAGAGATCGGGGCGTCGGGCCCCAGCATTTT.

V usage is TRBV2 and J usage is TRBJ2-1, with no clear D. Per the germline V gene, CDR1 is SNHLY and CDR2 is FYNNEI. The CDR3 sequence is 13 residues long. Trimming shortened V by 7 bases and J by 12 bases, and 19 bases separated the two germline ends. This CDR3 reads CASTARAGHWQFF. The CDR3 nucleotides read TGTGCCAGCACCGCCCGGGCCGGGCATTGGCAGTTCTTC.

The chain has TRBV11-2 and TRBJ2-7; 9 bases align to TRBD1. The CDR3 loop spans 14 amino acids. After removal of 4 bases from V and 7 bases from J, the junction contained 8 bases not matched to a gene. The V gene's germline CDR1 is SGHAT and CDR2 FQNNGV. The CDR3, as DNA: TGTGCCAGCAGCTCCGGGGACAGGGAGGATGAGCAGTACTTC. Amino acid sequence: CASSSGDREDEQYF.

The chain is built from TRBV27 and TRBJ1-1, with a weak D call TRBD1 (6 bases). The CDR3 runs to 14 residues. Per the germline V gene, CDR1 is MNHEY and CDR2 is SMNVEV (reference sequence). V was cut by 0 bases and J by 6 bases, with 11 bases left in between. The DNA for the CDR3 is TGTGCCAGCAGTTTATCTCAGGGGTTAGCTGAAGCTTTCTTT. Its translation: CASSLSQGLAEAFF.